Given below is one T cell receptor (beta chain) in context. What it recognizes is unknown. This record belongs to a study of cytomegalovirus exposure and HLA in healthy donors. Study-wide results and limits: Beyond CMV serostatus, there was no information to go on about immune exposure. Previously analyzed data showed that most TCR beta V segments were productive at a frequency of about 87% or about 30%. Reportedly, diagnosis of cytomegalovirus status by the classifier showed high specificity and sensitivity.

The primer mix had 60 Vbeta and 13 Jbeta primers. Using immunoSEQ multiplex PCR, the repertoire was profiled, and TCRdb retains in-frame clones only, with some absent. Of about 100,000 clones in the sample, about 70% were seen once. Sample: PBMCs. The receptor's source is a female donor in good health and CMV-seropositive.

CDR3 coding DNA: TGCAGTGCTACGGACAGGGACCAGCATTTT. Encoded protein: CSATDRDQHF. The rearrangement uses TRBV20-1 and TRBJ1-5; 8 bases align to TRBD1. V was clipped by 4 bases and J by 12 bases; unmatched bases: 2. Germline lookup yields CDR1 DFQATT and CDR2 SNEGSKA (reference sequence). CDR3 length: 10 amino acids.